Shown below are 19 T cell receptor beta chains from a single sample sequenced in a study of blood T cell repertoires in COVID-19. Generated by immunoSEQ multiplex PCR, the TCRdb table keeps only in-frame clones and is missing some. The sample comprises about 250,000 clones, around 88% of which are singletons, and approximately 1.3% rests with the top ten. The sequencing input was peripheral blood. These receptor sequences come from an elderly man with acute or convalescent COVID-19.

This chain links TRBV5-1 with TRBJ1-1, with 7 bases identical to TRBD1. The J segment lost 1 base and the V segment lost 3 bases, leaving 6 bases of the junction unmatched. Germline lookup yields CDR1 SGHRS and CDR2 YFSETQ. CDR3 size: 15 residues. The CDR3: CASSWDSQGNTEAFF. CDR3 bases: TGCGCCAGCAGCTGGGACAGCCAGGGGAACACTGAAGCTTTCTTT. The variable domain in full, with the rest retrieved from reference TRBV5-1 and TRBJ1-1, is KAGVTQTPRYLIKTRGQQVTLSCSPISGHRSVSWYQQTPGQGLQFLFEYFSETQRNKGNFPGRFSGRQFSNSRSEMNVSTLELGDSALYLCASSWDSQGNTEAFFGQGTRLTVV.

The chain links TRBV27 to TRBJ1-2; 7 nucleotides agree with TRBD1. Germline V gene lookup returns CDR1 MNHEY and CDR2 SMNVEV (reference sequence). This CDR3 contains 14 residues. V dropped 5 bases and J dropped 8; count of bases not matched to a gene: 11. The CDR3 bases are TGTGCCAGCAGTCTTACAGGGGACCCATGGGGCTACACCTTC. Translated: CASSLTGDPWGYTF.

J is TRBJ1-1 and V is TRBV3-1 (or the pseudogene TRBV3-2); 8 nucleotides match TRBD1. The CDR3 extends over 14 amino acids. Germline V lookup: CDR1 LGHDT, CDR2 YNNKEL (reference sequence). V lost 5 bases and J lost 1; bases outside the gene matches: 3. The CDR3 sequence is CASSGQGGNTEAFF. CDR3 nucleotide sequence: TGTGCCAGCAGCGGACAGGGTGGGAACACTGAAGCTTTCTTT.

The V and J genes are TRBV19 and TRBJ1-1, with a weak D call TRBD1 (6 bases). The germline V gene encodes CDR1 LNHDA and CDR2 SQIVND (reference sequence). Trimming pared 0 bases from V and 1 base from J, leaving 18 bases between. The CDR3 sequence is 18 residues long. CDR3 coding DNA: TGTGCCAGTAGTATAGATCGGACAGCATTGGATCCGAACACTGAAGCTTTCTTT. Translation: CASSIDRTALDPNTEAFF.

V and J are TRBV27 and TRBJ2-7, with 11 bases lining up with TRBD1. The CDR3 length is 13 residues. With V trimmed by 4 bases and J by 6 bases, 2 bases remained unmatched. Germline CDR1 and CDR2: MNHEY and SMNVEV (reference sequence). The CDR3 nucleotides read TGTGCCAGCAGTTCGGGACAGGGGGTCGAGCAGTACTTC. This codes for CASSSGQGVEQYF.

The DNA for the CDR3 is TGCGCCAGCAGCGTGACTACCGGGACAGGGACCTACGAGCAGTACTTC. Encoded protein: CASSVTTGTGTYEQYF. The chain couples TRBV5-1 to TRBJ2-7, with 9 bases identical to TRBD1. The germline V gene encodes CDR1 SGHRS and CDR2 YFSETQ. This CDR3 is 16 amino acids long. The V segment lost 4 bases and the J segment 2 bases; nucleotides outside the gene matches: 10.

The V and J genes are TRBV7-6 and TRBJ2-3, with TRBD2 as a possible D gene (6 bases). The length of the CDR3 is 15 residues. Trimming took off 5 bases at V and 3 bases at J, with 15 bases between the two ends. Germline-derived CDR1 and CDR2 are SGHVS and FNYEAQ. CDR3 coding DNA: TGTGCCAGCAGCCGGGACGCTGGGGGGACAGATACGCAGTATTTT. This translates into CASSRDAGGTDTQYF.

The gene calls are TRBV11-2 and TRBJ2-3; weak D call: TRBD2 (5 bases). CDR1 SGHAT and CDR2 FQNNGV come from the germline V gene. Trimming took 5 bases from V and 5 from J, leaving 8 bases between them. This CDR3 has 12 residues. The CDR3 DNA reads TGTGCCAGCAGCCCCCGGGGAGATACGCAGTATTTT. This translates into CASSPRGDTQYF.

The sample holds one count of this clone. The rearrangement uses TRBV2 and TRBJ2-1, with 11 bases aligning to TRBD2. V lost 8 bases and J lost 6; bases outside the gene matches: 0. The germline CDR1 and CDR2 sequences are SNHLY and FYNNEI. The CDR3 has 12 residues. CDR3: CASLAGGNEQFF. CDR3 coding DNA: TGTGCCAGCCTAGCGGGGGGCAATGAGCAGTTCTTC.

The chain recombines TRBV6-2 or TRBV6-3 with TRBJ1-1; 9 bases line up with TRBD1. The ends lost 6 bases at V and 1 base at J; junction bases unmatched: 18. The CDR3 has 19 amino acids. Germline CDR1 and CDR2: MNHEY and SVGEGT. The chain's CDR3 is CASSPYKDRGLYSNTEAFF. DNA of the CDR3: TGTGCCAGCAGCCCTTACAAGGACAGGGGACTCTACTCGAACACTGAAGCTTTCTTT.

This rearrangement joins TRBV28 to TRBJ2-5, with 8 bases lining up with TRBD1. The length of the CDR3 is 12 residues. Germline CDR1 reads MDHEN; CDR2 reads SYDVKM. J lost 4 bases, V lost 10 bases, and 5 bases had no gene match. CDR3 DNA sequence: TGTGCCACCCGACAGGGGCGAGAGACCCAGTACTTC. It yields the protein CATRQGRETQYF.

This sequence joins TRBV13 and TRBJ2-7, with 10 nucleotides matching TRBD1. Looked up from germline, CDR1 is PRHDT and CDR2 is FYEKMQ (reference sequence). This CDR3 comprises 15 residues. V dropped 3 bases and J dropped 2; count of bases not matched to a gene: 4. DNA for the CDR3: TGTGCCAGCAGCTTTGGGACAGGGGTTCCCTACGAGCAGTACTTC. It specifies CASSFGTGVPYEQYF. Looking up the rest from reference TRBV13 and TRBJ2-7 gives the full variable domain: AAGVIQSPRHLIKEKRETATLKCYPIPRHDTVYWYQQGPGQDPQFLISFYEKMQSDKGSIPDRFSAQQFSDYHSELNMSSLELGDSALYFCASSFGTGVPYEQYFGPGTRLTVT.

This CDR3 is CASSLFYSGNTGELFF. The CDR3 bases are TGTGCCAGCAGCTTATTTTACAGCGGAAACACCGGGGAGCTGTTTTTT. This chain uses TRBV7-6 with TRBJ2-2; TRBD2 is a possible D gene (5 bases). Trimming shortened V by 2 bases and J by 2 bases, and 12 bases separated the two germline ends. CDR3 length: 16 residues. Germline CDR1 SGHVS, CDR2 FNYEAQ.

The chain employs TRBV12-3 or TRBV12-4 and TRBJ1-2, with D possibly TRBD1 on 6 matching bases. Trimming shortened V by 6 bases and J by 7 bases, and 15 bases separated the two germline ends. CDR3 length: 13 residues. CDR3 sequence (DNA): TGTGCCAGCAGCCCCGACAGGTTGGGTGGCTACACCTTC. It specifies CASSPDRLGGYTF.

This rearrangement joins TRBV7-6 to TRBJ1-1; 8 positions agree with TRBD1. The germline gives CDR1 SGHVS, CDR2 FNYEAQ. The CDR3 is 15 residues long. Trimming at V came to 1 base and at J to 1 base, leaving 2 bases not matched to a gene. The CDR3 region has the DNA TGTGCCAGCAGCTTAGTAGGGACAGGGAACACTGAAGCTTTCTTT. Encoded protein: CASSLVGTGNTEAFF.

The V call is TRBV28, the J call TRBJ2-2, with TRBD1 matching over 8 bases. The CDR3 is made up of 15 amino acids. The V segment lost 6 bases and the J segment 3 bases; nucleotides outside the gene matches: 6. Germline CDR1 and CDR2: MDHEN and SYDVKM. The CDR3 DNA reads as TGTGCCAGCAGCCCCCCGGACAGGGACACCGGGGAGCTGTTTTTT. This sequence encodes CASSPPDRDTGELFF.

The chain combines TRBV7-2 with TRBJ2-5; D not certain. V was trimmed by 1 base and J by 2 bases, leaving 8 bases between them. Germline V gene sequence: CDR1 SGHTA, CDR2 FQGNSA. This CDR3 region has 14 residues. The CDR3 region is CASSLGSTQETQYF. CDR3 DNA: TGTGCCAGCAGCTTAGGGTCTACTCAAGAGACCCAGTACTTC.

V and J are TRBV6-6 and TRBJ2-2, with D hard to call. This CDR3 has 12 residues. Per the germline V gene, CDR1 is MNHNY and CDR2 is SVGAGI (reference sequence). Between the trimmed V and J ends, which lost 7 bases and 2 bases, there was a span of 5 bases. CDR3 in DNA: TGTGCCAGCATCAGAAACACCGGGGAGCTGTTTTTT. Protein: CASIRNTGELFF.

The chain employs TRBV2 and TRBJ2-7, with D maybe TRBD2 (5 bases). V lost 7 bases to trimming and J lost 0 bases, with 13 bases between them. There are 14 residues in the CDR3. From germline, CDR1 is SNHLY and CDR2 FYNNEI. Written as DNA, the CDR3 is TGTGCCAGCAAGAGGGTCGGCTTCTCCTACGAGCAGTACTTC. Protein product: CASKRVGFSYEQYF.